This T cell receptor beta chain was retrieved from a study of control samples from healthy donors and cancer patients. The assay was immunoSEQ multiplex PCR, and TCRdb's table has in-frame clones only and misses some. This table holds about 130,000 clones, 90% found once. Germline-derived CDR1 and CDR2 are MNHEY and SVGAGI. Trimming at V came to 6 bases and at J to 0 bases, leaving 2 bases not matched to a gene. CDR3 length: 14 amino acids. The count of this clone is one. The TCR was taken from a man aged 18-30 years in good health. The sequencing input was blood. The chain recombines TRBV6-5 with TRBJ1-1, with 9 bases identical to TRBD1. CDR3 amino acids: CASRTGGMNTEAFF. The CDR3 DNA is TGTGCCAGCAGAACAGGGGGCATGAACACTGAAGCTTTCTTT.